These 32 T cell receptor beta chains originate from one sample sequenced in a study of T cells after yellow fever vaccination. TCRdb redid the calling of the 5' RACE reads with MiXCR, one entry per CDR3 protein. The table has about 360,000 distinct CDR3 sequences, 6.2% seen once. The input for sequencing was PBMCs, taken 5 days after the yellow fever booster vaccination. Source of these receptors: a man aged 25 to 40 who received the YFV17D yellow fever vaccine.

This clonotype was picked up many times. The gene calls are TRBV7-6 and TRBJ2-7; D unresolved. Germline CDR1 is SGHVS and CDR2 is FNYEAQ. The CDR3 runs 14 residues. V shed 1 base and J shed 4 bases, with 11 bases lying between them. CDR3 sequence: CASSLDVQLYEQYF. The CDR3 nucleotides read TGTGCCAGCAGCTTAGATGTTCAGCTTTACGAGCAGTACTTC.

At least ten counts were recorded for this clonotype. V usage is TRBV7-9 and J usage is TRBJ1-2; 8 nucleotides match TRBD1. This CDR3 has 14 amino acids. The junction had 8 bases not matched to a gene; V was cut back by 5 bases and J by 6 bases. Germline loops: CDR1 SEHNR, CDR2 FQNEAQ (reference sequence). Here the CDR3 DNA reads TGTGCCAGCAGCCTCGGACAGGGACAAAATGGCTACACCTTC. As protein: CASSLGQGQNGYTF.

Many counts were recorded for this clonotype. This rearrangement joins TRBV20-1 to TRBJ2-3, with a possible D match to TRBD1 (6 bases). Germline loops: CDR1 DFQATT, CDR2 SNEGSKA (reference sequence). The CDR3 is 15 amino acids. Trimming took 0 bases from V and 9 from J, leaving 19 bases between them. CDR3 DNA sequence: TGCAGTGCTAGAGAGACCTCCGGGAATAGGGGGACGCAGTATTTT. Translated, it gives CSARETSGNRGTQYF.

V and J are TRBV19 and TRBJ2-1; D remains ambiguous. V was clipped by 3 bases and J by 6 bases, with 15 bases between them. The CDR3 is 15 residues long. Germline V gives CDR1 LNHDA, CDR2 SQIVND (reference sequence). The CDR3 reads CASSIFGLKGNEQFF. The CDR3 DNA reads TGTGCCAGTAGTATCTTTGGCCTGAAGGGCAATGAGCAGTTCTTC. The full variable domain, its missing parts supplied by reference TRBV19 and TRBJ2-1, is DGGITQSPKYLFRKEGQNVTLSCEQNLNHDAMYWYRQDPGQGLRLIYYSQIVNDFQKGDIAEGYSVSREKKESFPLTVTSAQKNPTAFYLCASSIFGLKGNEQFFGPGTRLTVL.

This clonotype was seen a handful of times. The V call is TRBV5-1, the J call TRBJ2-1; 15 bases match TRBD2. V shed 1 base, J shed 0 bases, and the junction held 8 bases outside the gene matches. The CDR3 consists of 20 residues. Germline lookup yields CDR1 SGHRS and CDR2 YFSETQ. CDR3 in DNA: TGCGCCAGCAGCTTGACTACTGGGACTAGCGGGAGGAGCTCCTACAATGAGCAGTTCTTC. This translates into CASSLTTGTSGRSSYNEQFF.

This clonotype was seen more than once but under ten times. As DNA, the CDR3 is TGCGCCAGCAGCTCGGGACTAGCGCCTTTAAGCACAGATACGCAGTATTTT. Translated, it gives CASSSGLAPLSTDTQYF. This chain uses TRBV5-1 with TRBJ2-3, with 10 bases fitting TRBD2. From germline, CDR1 is SGHRS and CDR2 YFSETQ. The CDR3 is 17 amino acids. The V segment lost 3 bases and the J segment 0 bases; nucleotides outside the gene matches: 7.

In this sample, this clonotype turned up a few times. The DNA of the CDR3 is TGTGCCAGCAGCGAGATACAGGGAGGAGCTTTCTTT. Amino acid sequence: CASSEIQGGAFF. The gene calls are TRBV3-1 and TRBJ1-1, with D perhaps TRBD1 (6 bases). Germline lookup yields CDR1 LGHDT and CDR2 YNNKEL (reference sequence). The CDR3 contains 12 residues. The V end lost 5 bases, the J end lost 10 bases, and 14 bases lay between the germline ends.

This clonotype was counted a few times. The gene calls are TRBV7-3 and TRBJ2-1, with 12 bases matching TRBD2. CDR1 and CDR2 (germline): SGHTA, FQGTGA. The CDR3 spans 16 residues. Losses at the gene ends were 4 bases for V and 7 bases for J; bases not matched to a gene: 8. CDR3 sequence reads: CASSSLTSGSDNEQFF. CDR3 bases: TGTGCCAGCAGCTCCCTGACTAGCGGGAGTGATAATGAGCAGTTCTTC. Full variable domain (outside the CDR3, taken from reference TRBV7-3 and TRBJ2-1): GAGVSQTPSNKVTEKGKYVELRCDPISGHTALYWYRQSLGQGPEFLIYFQGTGAADDSGLPNDRFFAVRPEGSVSTLKIQRTERGDSAVYLCASSSLTSGSDNEQFFGPGTRLTVL.

This clonotype was picked up one time. Possible read error: a much larger clone is one base away. The chain uses TRBV10-3 and TRBJ2-3, with 9 bases lining up with TRBD1. This CDR3 is built from 13 residues. Per germline, CDR1 ENHRY and CDR2 SYGVKD. The CDR3 sequence: CAISRQGEDMQYF. CDR3 sequence (DNA): TGTGCCATCAGTAGACAGGGGGAAGATATGCAGTATTTT.

The gene calls are TRBV20-1 and TRBJ2-1; no clear D. Germline V gene data show CDR1 as DFQATT and CDR2 as SNEGSKA (reference sequence). The CDR3 is 10 residues long. V shed 6 bases and J shed 12 bases, with 12 bases lying between them. CDR3 sequence: CSAPTIAQFF. The CDR3 DNA sequence: TGCAGTGCCCCAACAATCGCGCAGTTCTTC.

This clonotype was seen a few times. The J gene is TRBJ2-1, the V gene TRBV5-5, with 16 bases aligning to TRBD2. The V gene end was trimmed by 1 base and the J gene end by 9 bases; junction bases not matched to a gene: 7. The CDR3 extends over 17 amino acids. The germline V gene has CDR1 SGHKS and CDR2 YYEKEE (reference sequence). CDR3 nucleotide sequence: TGTGCCAGCAGCTTGAATTCCGGGACTAGCGGGAGGGGTGAGCAGTTCTTC. Its translation: CASSLNSGTSGRGEQFF.

This clonotype was seen many times. V is TRBV20-1 and J is TRBJ2-3; maybe TRBD1 (7 bases). The germline V gene encodes CDR1 DFQATT and CDR2 SNEGSKA (reference sequence). This CDR3 has 13 residues. V was pared by 3 bases and J by 1 base, with 8 bases between. The CDR3 nucleotides are TGCAGTGCTAGCAGGGGGGGCACAGATACGCAGTATTTT. It encodes CSASRGGTDTQYF.

This clonotype was seen more than once but under ten times. The chain carries TRBV18 and TRBJ2-1; D not resolved. V dropped 3 bases and J dropped 6 bases, with 9 bases sitting between them. Germline V gene lookup returns CDR1 KGHSH and CDR2 LQKENI. This CDR3 spans 13 amino acids. The CDR3 bases are TGTGCCAGCTCACCTTTCGGGTTCAATGAGCAGTTCTTC. Amino acid sequence: CASSPFGFNEQFF.

This clonotype came up a few times. The chain is built from TRBV5-4 and TRBJ2-7, with 7 bases fitting TRBD2. Germline values: CDR1 SGHNT, CDR2 YYREEE (reference sequence). Trimming at V came to 5 bases and at J to 3 bases, leaving 8 bases not matched to a gene. The CDR3 is made up of 14 amino acids. DNA for the CDR3: TGTGCCAGCAGTGCCAGCGGGAATCTCTACGAGCAGTACTTC. Its protein is CASSASGNLYEQYF.

This clonotype has at least ten counts. The gene calls are TRBV11-2 and TRBJ2-1, with TRBD1 matching over 7 bases. The CDR3 length is 16 residues. CDR1 and CDR2 from the germline V gene are SGHAT and FQNNGV. The ends lost 8 bases at V and 0 bases at J; junction bases unmatched: 10. The CDR3 reads CASGLTGQSSYNEQFF. The CDR3 nucleotides are TGTGCCAGCGGCCTCACGGGACAGAGCTCCTACAATGAGCAGTTCTTC.

In this sample, this clonotype turned up many times. The rearrangement links TRBV7-2 to TRBJ2-1, with TRBD2 matching over 11 bases. J was trimmed by 4 bases and V by 5 bases; bases with no gene match: 4. The CDR3 extends over 15 amino acids. CDR1 and CDR2 (germline): SGHTA, FQGNSA. The CDR3 is CASSPSGRIYNEQFF. CDR3 nucleotides: TGTGCCAGCAGCCCTAGCGGGAGGATTTACAATGAGCAGTTCTTC.

This clonotype was recorded a few times. V is TRBV6-2 or TRBV6-3 and J is TRBJ2-7; 9 nucleotides agree with TRBD2. Germline V gene sequence: CDR1 MNHEY, CDR2 SVGEGT. Losses at the gene ends were 7 bases for V and 3 bases for J; bases not matched to a gene: 4. The CDR3 extends over 13 amino acids. CDR3 protein: CASTTSGYYEQYF. The CDR3 DNA reads as TGTGCCAGCACTACTAGCGGGTACTACGAGCAGTACTTC.

This clonotype was recorded many times. The chain is built from TRBV29-1 and TRBJ1-2, with D perhaps matching TRBD1 (5 bases). CDR3 length: 13 amino acids. Trimming shortened V by 6 bases and J by 8 bases, and 19 bases separated the two germline ends. Per germline, CDR1 SQVTM and CDR2 ANQGSEA. The CDR3 DNA is TGCAGCGTGGGGGAGAGAGCCAGGGAGGGCTACACCTTC. Protein product: CSVGERAREGYTF.

The rearrangement links TRBV7-9 to TRBJ2-1; unclear D gene. Germline V gives CDR1 SEHNR, CDR2 FQNEAQ (reference sequence). With 3 bases removed from V and 9 bases from J, the gap between germline ends came to 9 bases. CDR3 size: 12 residues. This CDR3 is CASSLDMGEQFF. The CDR3 DNA follows: TGTGCCAGCAGCTTGGATATGGGTGAGCAGTTCTTC. Variable domain in full (rest from reference TRBV7-9 and TRBJ2-1): DTGVSQNPRHKITKRGQNVTFRCDPISEHNRLYWYRQTLGQGPEFLTYFQNEAQLEKSRLLSDRFSAERPKGSFSTLEIQRTEQGDSAMYLCASSLDMGEQFFGPGTRLTVL.

The chain joins TRBV7-2 to TRBJ1-5; no firm D call. Germline loops: CDR1 SGHTA, CDR2 FQGNSA. The V end was cut by 2 bases, the J end by 7 bases, with 9 bases between. This CDR3 region has 13 residues. CDR3 sequence (DNA): TGTGCCAGCAGCTTAAGGTCCGTACAGCCCCAGCATTTT. Translating gives CASSLRSVQPQHF.

This clonotype was detected a few times. The V gene is TRBV24-1, the J gene TRBJ2-3; unclear D gene. With 1 base removed from V and 3 bases from J, the gap between germline ends came to 19 bases. CDR3 length: 18 amino acids. Germline V lookup: CDR1 KGHDR, CDR2 SFDVKD. CDR3 loop: CATSDFKDVKSGTDTQYF. The DNA of the CDR3 is TGTGCCACCAGTGATTTCAAGGACGTCAAATCTGGGACAGATACGCAGTATTTT.

At least ten counts were recorded for this clonotype. The chain recombines TRBV12-3 or TRBV12-4 with TRBJ2-3; TRBD2 agrees at 12 bases. Unmatched junction bases numbered 4, after V lost 3 bases and J lost 3 bases. CDR3 length: 16 amino acids. The DNA of the CDR3 is TGTGCCAGCAGTTTGACTAGCGGGAGTACTACAGATACGCAGTATTTT. Residues: CASSLTSGSTTDTQYF.

This sequence joins TRBV20-1 and TRBJ2-3; D perhaps matches TRBD1 (5 bases). The CDR3 spans 11 residues. CDR1 and CDR2 from the germline V gene are DFQATT and SNEGSKA (reference sequence). The V and J ends lost 3 bases and 4 bases respectively, with 5 bases between them. CDR3 sequence (DNA): TGCAGTGCTAGCAGGGCAGATACGCAGTATTTT. Protein product: CSASRADTQYF.

This clonotype has at least ten counts. J is TRBJ2-7 and V is TRBV20-1, with TRBD2 matching over 12 bases. Per the germline V gene, CDR1 is DFQATT and CDR2 is SNEGSKA (reference sequence). This CDR3 is built from 16 residues. After removal of 3 bases from V and 3 bases from J, the junction contained 9 bases not matched to a gene. CDR3 nucleotide sequence: TGCAGTGCTAGTGCTAGCGGGAGGGCCGTGTTCTACGAGCAGTACTTC. This gives the protein CSASASGRAVFYEQYF.

The chain recombines TRBV9 with TRBJ2-2; TRBD1 agrees at 12 bases. J gave up 13 bases and V 3 bases, and 7 bases lay outside the gene matches. The CDR3 contains 14 residues. Germline CDR1 and CDR2: SGDLS and YYNGEE. The CDR3 protein is CASSGGDRGRGLFF. In DNA form, the CDR3 reads TGTGCCAGCAGCGGAGGGGACAGGGGGCGCGGGCTGTTTTTT.

This clonotype appeared many times. The gene calls are TRBV19 and TRBJ1-2, with 10 bases that match TRBD1. Germline V gene sequence: CDR1 LNHDA, CDR2 SQIVND (reference sequence). The CDR3 sequence is 14 residues long. J was trimmed by 1 base and V by 9 bases; bases with no gene match: 5. Written as DNA, the CDR3 is TGTGCCAGCAGAGACAGGGGGCTTAACTATGGCTACACCTTC. Protein: CASRDRGLNYGYTF.

A few counts support this clonotype. In DNA form, the CDR3 reads TGCAGTGCTAGGAGAGGGGCCGGCACAGATACGCAGTATTTT. Translated: CSARRGAGTDTQYF. The rearrangement links TRBV20-1 to TRBJ2-3; TRBD1 or TRBD2 may be the D gene (5 bases each). The germline gives CDR1 DFQATT, CDR2 SNEGSKA (reference sequence). The CDR3 covers 14 residues. V gave up 3 bases and J gave up 1 base, with 11 bases separating them.

Many counts were recorded for this clonotype. The V and J genes are TRBV12-3 or TRBV12-4 and TRBJ1-3; the D gene is possibly TRBD1 (5 bases). The CDR3 loop spans 13 amino acids. Deletions cut 3 bases from V and 4 bases from J, with 7 bases between. DNA for the CDR3: TGTGCCAGCAGTTTCGGGGCGGGAAACACCATATATTTT. As protein: CASSFGAGNTIYF.

This rearrangement joins TRBV6-2 or TRBV6-3 to TRBJ1-5; no clear D. V was trimmed by 5 bases and J by 3 bases, leaving 14 bases between them. This CDR3 is built from 15 residues. Per the germline V gene, CDR1 is MNHEY and CDR2 is SVGEGT. In nucleotides, the CDR3 is TGTGCCAGCAGTCCGCACCCAGGAGACAATCAGCCCCAGCATTTT. Its protein is CASSPHPGDNQPQHF.

This clonotype was observed at least ten times. The rearrangement joins TRBV12-3 or TRBV12-4 to TRBJ2-1, with a weak D call TRBD1 (5 bases). Trimming took 2 bases from V and 4 from J, leaving 6 bases between them. CDR3 length: 13 amino acids. The CDR3 nucleotides read TGTGCCAGCAGTTTACGACAGTACAATGAGCAGTTCTTC. Encoded protein: CASSLRQYNEQFF.

The chain employs TRBV20-1 and TRBJ2-1; 14 bases map to TRBD2. Germline CDR1 is DFQATT and CDR2 is SNEGSKA (reference sequence). This CDR3 has 17 residues. The CDR3 loop reads CSSPGLAGEVGYNEQFF. In DNA, the CDR3 is TGCAGCTCCCCGGGACTAGCGGGAGAGGTGGGTTACAATGAGCAGTTCTTC.

This clonotype was recorded a few times. The rearrangement uses TRBV18 and TRBJ2-3; D call uncertain. Trimming shortened V by 6 bases and J by 2 bases, and 12 bases separated the two germline ends. CDR1 KGHSH and CDR2 LQKENI come from the germline V gene. The CDR3 spans 14 residues. The CDR3 nucleotides are TGTGCCAGCTCGCCTATTTCTATCACAGATACGCAGTATTTT. Encoded protein: CASSPISITDTQYF.